This T cell receptor beta chain came from a study of cytomegalovirus exposure and HLA in healthy donors. As for the study in general: Unique TCRs from HLA-typed donors, around 79 million of them, were held in an early data release.

Donors likely had unrecorded immune exposures despite being nominally healthy when sampled. The CDR3 is 14 amino acids. V lost 7 bases to trimming and J lost 1 base, with 13 bases between them. Looked up from germline, CDR1 is SNHLY and CDR2 is FYNNEI. The PCR made use of 60 Vbeta and 13 Jbeta primers. Method: immunoSEQ multiplex PCR; TCRdb's copy keeps in-frame clones and lacks some. Reported are 140,000 to 150,000 clones; the ten largest clones contain under 2%. The specimen was PBMCs. The source is a woman in her fifties or sixties in good health and CMV-seronegative. This chain links TRBV2 with TRBJ1-1; no firm D call. The CDR3 here is CASKKGAGNTEAFF. The CDR3 DNA sequence: TGTGCCAGCAAAAAAGGAGCCGGGAACACTGAAGCTTTCTTT.